These 8 T cell receptor beta chains were all obtained from the same sample, sequenced in a study of persistence of HIV-infected CD4 T cells. These receptors lack a known antigen. An overlapping HIV-1 Gag peptide pool stimulated these cells at about 0.91 ug/peptide/mL. Memory cells lacking CD40L and CD69 with high CD45RO were sorted. Sequencing used immunoSEQ version 4 in survey mode. Data came from immunoSEQ multiplex PCR; TCRdb stores just in-frame clones and leaves some out. Of around 30,000 clones listed, 82% were seen once; the top ten hold roughly 18%. The sample was CD4+ T cells sorted from PBMCs after approximately 19-hour stimulation, taken from a patient who received antiretroviral therapy. Receptors were obtained from an adult woman with HIV who was CMV-seropositive.

The chain is built from TRBV5-4 and TRBJ2-3, with D unclear. The CDR3 spans 14 residues. Germline V CDR1 and CDR2: SGHNT, YYREEE (reference sequence). V was clipped by 4 bases and J by 0 bases, with 9 bases between them. This CDR3 reads CASSIGTSTDTQYF. The CDR3 nucleotides are TGTGCCAGCAGCATAGGAACTAGCACAGATACGCAGTATTTT.

There are a few counts of this clone. The genes are TRBV19 and TRBJ1-2, with D unclear. Trimming pared 4 bases from V and 8 bases from J, leaving 17 bases between. CDR3 length: 14 amino acids. Germline V gene data show CDR1 as LNHDA and CDR2 as SQIVND (reference sequence). Here the CDR3 reads CASSTLTGIQGYTF. CDR3 nucleotide sequence: TGTGCCAGTAGTACCCTTACTGGGATACAGGGCTACACCTTC.

The CDR3 region is CSVEKTVNEQFF. In nucleotides, the CDR3 is TGCAGCGTTGAGAAGACAGTAAATGAGCAGTTCTTC. This chain connects TRBV29-1 to TRBJ2-1; a weak D match, TRBD1 (5 bases). The CDR3 is 12 amino acids. The V gene lost 3 bases and the J gene lost 7 bases, with 10 bases spanning the gap. Germline V CDR1 and CDR2: SQVTM, ANQGSEA.

The table lists this clone with a few counts. This chain joins TRBV27 and TRBJ1-4, with D possibly being TRBD1 (5 bases). The CDR3 has 17 amino acids. The V gene lost 4 bases and the J gene lost 5 bases, with 20 bases spanning the gap. Germline CDR1 and CDR2: MNHEY and SMNVEV (reference sequence). DNA for the CDR3: TGTGCCAGCAGTTATAAAGTAAAGGGACGGGAGAATGAAAAACTGTTTTTT. It codes for CASSYKVKGRENEKLFF.

This clone was counted once. The CDR3 nucleotides are TGTGCCATCAGTGAGTGGGGGGGGAGCACAGATACGCAGTATTTT. Translating gives CAISEWGGSTDTQYF. V usage is TRBV10-3 and J usage is TRBJ2-3, with 7 bases aligning to TRBD2. The CDR3 runs 15 residues. Germline CDR1 reads ENHRY; CDR2 reads SYGVKD. V dropped 1 base and J dropped 0; count of bases not matched to a gene: 1.

By share of the sample, this clone is medium-sized. The junction and the germline gene differ at one end; a read error may be behind it. This chain uses TRBV7-2 with TRBJ2-2; D may be TRBD2 (5 bases). The CDR3 spans 13 residues. The V gene's germline CDR1 is SGHTA and CDR2 FQGNSA. In nucleotides, the CDR3 is TGTGCCAGCAGCCTAGCCTATTCCGGGGAGCTGTTTTTT. It specifies CASSLAYSGELFF.

CDR3 sequence reads: CASGQFFLSGANVLTF. The DNA of the CDR3 is TGTGCCAGCGGACAGTTTTTCCTCTCTGGGGCCAACGTCCTGACTTTC. The chain has TRBV19 and TRBJ2-6; perhaps TRBD1 as D (6 bases). The length of the CDR3 is 16 residues. Trimming pared 9 bases from V and 0 bases from J, leaving 15 bases between. Germline loops: CDR1 LNHDA, CDR2 SQIVND (reference sequence).

The V and J genes are TRBV5-5 and TRBJ1-5; TRBD1 is a possible D gene (6 bases). Trimming took off 3 bases at V and 3 bases at J, with 13 bases between the two ends. This CDR3 is 15 amino acids long. Germline V gene data show CDR1 as SGHKS and CDR2 as YYEKEE (reference sequence). The CDR3 sequence: CASSSYRQANQPQHF. The CDR3, as DNA: TGTGCCAGCAGCTCGTATAGACAGGCCAATCAGCCCCAGCATTTT.